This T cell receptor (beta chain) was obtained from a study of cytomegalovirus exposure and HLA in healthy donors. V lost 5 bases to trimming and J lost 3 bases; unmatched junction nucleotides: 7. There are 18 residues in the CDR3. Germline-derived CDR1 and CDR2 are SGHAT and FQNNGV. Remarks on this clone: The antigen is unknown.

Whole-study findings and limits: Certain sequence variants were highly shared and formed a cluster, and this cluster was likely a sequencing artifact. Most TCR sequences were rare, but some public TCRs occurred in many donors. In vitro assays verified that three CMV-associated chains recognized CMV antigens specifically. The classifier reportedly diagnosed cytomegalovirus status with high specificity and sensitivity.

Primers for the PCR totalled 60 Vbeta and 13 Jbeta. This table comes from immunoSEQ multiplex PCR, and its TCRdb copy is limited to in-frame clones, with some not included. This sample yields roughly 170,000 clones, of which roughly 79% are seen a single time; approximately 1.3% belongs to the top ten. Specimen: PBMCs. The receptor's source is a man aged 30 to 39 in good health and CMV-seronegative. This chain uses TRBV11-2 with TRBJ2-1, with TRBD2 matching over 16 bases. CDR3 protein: CASSGGTSGRANYNEQFF. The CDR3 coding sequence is TGTGCCAGCAGCGGGGGGACTAGCGGGAGGGCAAACTACAATGAGCAGTTCTTC. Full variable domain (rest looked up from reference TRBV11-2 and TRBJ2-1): EAGVAQSPRYKIIEKRQSVAFWCNPISGHATLYWYQQILGQGPKLLIQFQNNGVVDDSQLPKDRFSAERLKGVDSTLKIQPAKLEDSAVYLCASSGGTSGRANYNEQFFGPGTRLTVL.